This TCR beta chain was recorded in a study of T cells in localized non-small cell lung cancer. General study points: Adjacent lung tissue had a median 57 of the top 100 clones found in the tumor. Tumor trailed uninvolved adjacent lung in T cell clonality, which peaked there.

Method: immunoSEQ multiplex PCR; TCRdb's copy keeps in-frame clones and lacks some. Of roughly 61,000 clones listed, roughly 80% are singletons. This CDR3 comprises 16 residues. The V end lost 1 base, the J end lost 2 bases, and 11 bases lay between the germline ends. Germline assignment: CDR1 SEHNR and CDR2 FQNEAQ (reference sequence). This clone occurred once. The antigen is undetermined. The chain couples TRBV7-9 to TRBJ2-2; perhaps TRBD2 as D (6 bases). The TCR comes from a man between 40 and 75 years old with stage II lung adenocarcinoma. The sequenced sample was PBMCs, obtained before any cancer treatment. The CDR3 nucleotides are TGTGCCAGCAGCTTAGAGGAGGGCCGAAACACCGGGGAGCTGTTTTTT. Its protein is CASSLEEGRNTGELFF.